Listed below are T cell receptor beta chains from one sample, sequenced in a study of OX40 agonist ivuxolimab in advanced cancers. Sequencing used immunoSEQ multiplex PCR; TCRdb keeps in-frame clones, though not all of them. The sample contains 20,000 to 30,000 clones, roughly 93% of which appear only once. This sample comprised CD4+ or CD8+ T cells sorted from blood, obtained in a trial of the OX40 agonist ivuxolimab. Every receptor here comes from an adult with an advanced solid tumor such as melanoma, head and neck, liver or kidney cancer. Both conserved end residues are part of each CDR3. The order of the fields is J gene, clone size, D gene, V gene, CDR3 DNA, CDR3 protein. The D gene is left open where the match is weak. Expanded clones get a size class; other rows say once, few or many, or leave the size out.

TRBJ2-1 . TRBD1 TRBV9 TGTGCCAGCGGCCCGGACAGGGCAGGCAATGAGCAGTTCTTC CASGPDRAGNEQFF
TRBJ2-5 . . TRBV28 TGTGCCAGCAAAAATTTAAATTTTCGGACTAGGGGGGGAGAGACCCAGTACTTC CASKNLNFRTRGGETQYF
TRBJ1-2 . TRBD1 TRBV11-2 TGTGCCAGCAGCCCACTCGGACAGGGGGGTGGTTATGGCTACACCTTC CASSPLGQGGGYGYTF
TRBJ2-2 . TRBD1 TRBV7-3 TGTGCCAGCAGCCCACGACGAAGGACAGGGTTCGGCGGGGAGCTGTTTTTT CASSPRRRTGFGGELFF
TRBJ1-5 . . TRBV6-4 TGTGCCAGGGGGGGACGGTGCAATCAGCCCCAGCATTTT CARGGRCNQPQHF
TRBJ2-1 . TRBD2 TRBV4-2 TGTGCCAGCAGCCCGGGACTAGCGGACAATGAGCAGTTCTTC CASSPGLADNEQFF
TRBJ1-1 . . TRBV7-8 TGTGCCAGCAGCTTAGTGGGCGACGGCTGGGACACTGAAGCTTTCTTT CASSLVGDGWDTEAFF
TRBJ1-2 . . TRBV21-1 TGTGCCAGCAGCAAAGGGGGGGTGAGGAACTATGGCTACACCTTC CASSKGGVRNYGYTF
TRBJ1-2 . . TRBV6-6 TGTGCCAGCAGTAACAAGGGAAGTAACTATGGCTACACCTTC CASSNKGSNYGYTF
TRBJ2-7 few . TRBV19 TGTGCCAGTAGTAGAGATAGGGACTACGAGCAGTACTTC CASSRDRDYEQYF
TRBJ2-7 . . TRBV19 TGTGCCAGTAGCCCCCCGGCTAGCGCTAGTATCTCCTACGAGCAGTACTTC CASSPPASASISYEQYF
TRBJ2-7 . . TRBV11-2 TGTGCCAGCAAGGCAGGGCCGGCAGGGGGGCAATACGAGCAGTACTTC CASKAGPAGGQYEQYF
TRBJ2-3 . . TRBV14 TGTGCCAGCAGCCAAGAATACAGGCCAACCACAGATACGCAGTATTTT CASSQEYRPTTDTQYF
TRBJ2-2 . . TRBV9 TGTGCCAGCAGCGTCGCAACGTTAGGGACCCGGGAGCTGTTTTTT CASSVATLGTRELFF